The entry below gives a single TCR beta chain sequence along with its context. No antigen is known for it. Terminally differentiated effector memory CD45RA+ cells were left out of the naive CD8 fraction, which was CD45RO-negative and positively selected for CCR7. TCRdb's copy holds only in-frame clones and misses some; the assay was immunoSEQ multiplex PCR. Among about 2.1 million clones listed, 90% to 95% were seen once. This sample is drawn from a study of shared clonotypes between healthy human individuals. Study-wide results and limits: The study found lower generation probabilities in non-shared clonotypes than in those shared by all four donors. Investigators expected sequencing depth to affect clonotype sharing among donors.

After removal of 4 bases from V and 7 bases from J, the junction contained 10 bases not matched to a gene. Germline CDR1 is MNHEY and CDR2 is SVGAGI. This CDR3 has 15 amino acids. The TCR was taken from a man between 18 and 35 years old in good health. Some clones in this sample may be carry-over from other donors' samples. The chain combines TRBV6-5 with TRBJ2-7; 10 nucleotides match TRBD2. Material: naive CD8+ T cells from PBMCs. CDR3: CASSSQPGLASEQYF. The CDR3 DNA is TGTGCCAGCAGTTCTCAACCGGGACTAGCGTCAGAGCAGTACTTC.